What follows are 21 T cell receptor beta chains derived from one specimen sequenced in a study of cytomegalovirus exposure and HLA in healthy donors. It was with 60 Vbeta and 13 Jbeta primers that the PCR ran. The table came from immunoSEQ multiplex PCR; TCRdb's copy has only in-frame clones and leaves some out. The sample lists more than 75,000 clones, roughly 74% occurring once. Source material: PBMCs. Receptors were obtained from a woman aged 45-65 years in good health and CMV-seropositive.

J is TRBJ2-7 and V is TRBV9; possible D gene TRBD1, 6 bases. Trimming cost V 4 bases and J 2 bases, with 10 bases left between them. This CDR3 is 13 amino acids long. Germline V gene data show CDR1 as SGDLS and CDR2 as YYNGEE. The CDR3 sequence: CASSRDNPYEQYF. The DNA of the CDR3 is TGTGCCAGCAGCCGGGACAACCCCTACGAGCAGTACTTC. The full variable domain, in which reference TRBV9 and TRBJ2-7 provide the parts outside the CDR3, is DSGVTQTPKHLITATGQRVTLRCSPRSGDLSVYWYQQSLDQGLQFLIQYYNGEERAKGNILERFSAQQFPDLHSELNLSSLELGDSALYFCASSRDNPYEQYFGPGTRLTVT.

The rearrangement uses TRBV18 and TRBJ1-1, with D unclear. V was shortened by 5 bases and J by 1 base, with 5 bases between the two germline ends. In germline, CDR1 is KGHSH, CDR2 LQKENI. The CDR3 sequence is 12 residues long. The CDR3 DNA is TGTGCCAGCTCAGGCGGGAACACTGAAGCTTTCTTT. Translation: CASSGGNTEAFF.

This sequence joins TRBV2 and TRBJ1-1; D not certain. The length of the CDR3 is 14 residues. Germline V lookup: CDR1 SNHLY, CDR2 FYNNEI. The ends were cut back, 5 bases at V and 2 bases at J, with 12 bases in the middle. The CDR3 loop reads CASSLEGFNTEAFF. For the CDR3, the DNA is TGTGCCAGCAGTCTGGAGGGATTTAACACTGAAGCTTTCTTT. Drawing the rest from reference TRBV2 and TRBJ1-1, the complete variable domain is EPEVTQTPSHQVTQMGQEVILRCVPISNHLYFYWYRQILGQKVEFLVSFYNNEISEKSEIFDDQFSVERPDGSNFTLKIRSTKLEDSAMYFCASSLEGFNTEAFFGQGTRLTVV.

The gene calls are TRBV10-2 and TRBJ2-3, with TRBD2 matching 8 bases. Germline V lookup: CDR1 WSHSY, CDR2 SAAADI. With 7 bases clipped from V and 2 bases from J, the junction kept 11 bases outside the gene matches. CDR3 length equals 16 residues. Here the CDR3 DNA reads TGCGCCAGCAAATGGGGTAGCGGGGCCCTCACAGATACGCAGTATTTT. Translated: CASKWGSGALTDTQYF.

The rearrangement uses TRBV27 and TRBJ1-4; no definite D call. The CDR3 has 15 amino acids. CDR1 and CDR2 from the germline V gene are MNHEY and SMNVEV (reference sequence). V lost 5 bases and J lost 0, with 10 bases in between. CDR3 residues: CASSTRGSTNEKLFF. For the CDR3, the DNA is TGTGCCAGCAGTACTCGAGGGTCAACTAATGAAAAACTGTTTTTT.

The chain recombines TRBV10-1 with TRBJ1-2; no definite D call. Per germline, CDR1 WNHNN and CDR2 SYGVQD (reference sequence). Trimming removed 2 bases from V and 2 bases from J, with 6 bases in between. The CDR3 totals 13 residues. This CDR3 is CASSEQMNYGYTF. For the CDR3, the DNA is TGCGCCAGCAGTGAGCAAATGAACTATGGCTACACCTTC.

The chain uses TRBV7-2 and TRBJ1-5; no definite D call. The V gene lost 1 base and the J gene lost 7 bases, with 11 bases spanning the gap. The CDR3 runs 14 residues. Germline assignment: CDR1 SGHTA and CDR2 FQGNSA. The CDR3 region is CASSLGNPGQPQHF. The CDR3 bases are TGTGCCAGCAGCTTAGGTAACCCGGGGCAGCCCCAGCATTTT.

Note on this clone: Other DNA sequences in the same sample also yield this CDR3. The chain uses TRBV28 and TRBJ2-7; no firm D call. The CDR3 totals 12 residues. CDR1 is MDHEN, CDR2 SYDVKM, per germline. Trimming left V 3 bases short and J 1 base short, with 4 bases between. The CDR3 loop reads CASSFSSYEQYF. The DNA for the CDR3 is TGTGCCAGCAGTTTTAGTTCCTACGAGCAGTACTTC. The variable domain in full, with the rest retrieved from reference TRBV28 and TRBJ2-7, is DVKVTQSSRYLVKRTGEKVFLECVQDMDHENMFWYRQDPGLGLRLIYFSYDVKMKEKGDIPEGYSVSREKKERFSLILESASTNQTSMYLCASSFSSYEQYFGPGTRLTVT.

The chain recombines TRBV11-2 with TRBJ2-6; D not certain. V dropped 4 bases and J dropped 4 bases, with 5 bases sitting between them. Germline values: CDR1 SGHAT, CDR2 FQNNGV. The length of the CDR3 is 13 residues. This CDR3 is CASSSPGANVLTF. CDR3 bases: TGTGCCAGCAGCTCCCCAGGGGCCAACGTCCTGACTTTC.

This chain joins TRBV2 and TRBJ1-1; the D gene is possibly TRBD1 (6 bases). Germline V CDR1 and CDR2: SNHLY, FYNNEI. This CDR3 has 15 residues. V was pared by 5 bases and J by 1 base, with 14 bases between. In nucleotides, the CDR3 is TGTGCCAGCAGTTGGGCAGGGACATCGAACACTGAAGCTTTCTTT. This encodes CASSWAGTSNTEAFF.

V and J are TRBV19 and TRBJ1-2; D is ambiguous. The CDR3 sequence is 15 residues long. The V gene lost 1 base and the J gene lost 4 bases, with 13 bases spanning the gap. The germline gives CDR1 LNHDA, CDR2 SQIVND (reference sequence). The CDR3 nucleotides read TGTGCCAGTAGTATAGCCCCCGGGTCCCTCTATGGCTACACCTTC. Residues: CASSIAPGSLYGYTF.

This clone has only one observation. V is TRBV2 and J is TRBJ1-2, with 11 bases that match TRBD1. The CDR3 contains 14 residues. The germline V gene has CDR1 SNHLY and CDR2 FYNNEI. V lost 7 bases, J lost 5 bases, and 6 bases stayed unmatched. CDR3 DNA sequence: TGTGCCAGCACCGGGACAGGGGGAGGATATGGCTACACCTTC. Translated, it gives CASTGTGGGYGYTF.

Only a few counts were recorded for this clone. The V and J genes are TRBV5-6 and TRBJ1-1; D might be TRBD1 (5 bases). The germline gives CDR1 SGHDT, CDR2 YYEEEE. The CDR3 runs 16 residues. V was shortened by 4 bases and J by 3 bases, with 19 bases between the two germline ends. The CDR3 bases are TGTGCCAGCAGCCCCCTGCCTGGGGCGCGAGACACTGAAGCTTTCTTT. Amino acids: CASSPLPGARDTEAFF.

This chain connects TRBV6-6 to TRBJ2-2, with TRBD2 as a possible D gene (6 bases). Germline assignment: CDR1 MNHNY and CDR2 SVGAGI (reference sequence). The CDR3 is made up of 15 amino acids. Trimming removed 4 bases at V and 5 bases at J, with 14 bases between. The CDR3 spells CASSLPAGRTGELFF. The CDR3 DNA follows: TGTGCCAGCAGTTTACCCGCGGGGCGGACCGGGGAGCTGTTTTTT.

This clone was seen once. The chain recombines TRBV13 with TRBJ1-1, with D possibly matching TRBD1 (5 bases). Germline CDR1 and CDR2: PRHDT and FYEKMQ (reference sequence). This CDR3 contains 13 residues. Deletions cut 5 bases from V and 1 base from J, with 8 bases between. CDR3 DNA: TGTGCCAGCAGCCGACAGAGGAACACTGAAGCTTTCTTT. Its translation: CASSRQRNTEAFF.

The CDR3 nucleotides are TGTGCCAGCAGGCGGGACAGTCACTACGAGCAGTACTTC. Encoded protein: CASRRDSHYEQYF. V is TRBV27 and J is TRBJ2-7; TRBD1 is a possible D gene (7 bases). The length of the CDR3 is 13 residues. Trimming took off 6 bases at V and 3 bases at J, with 12 bases between the two ends. Germline V CDR1 and CDR2: MNHEY, SMNVEV (reference sequence).

This sequence joins TRBV4-1 and TRBJ2-1, with TRBD2 matching over 10 bases. V was pared by 9 bases and J by 5 bases, with 7 bases of the junction left unmatched. Germline V gives CDR1 MGHRA, CDR2 YSYEKL. The CDR3 has 14 residues. The DNA of the CDR3 is TGCGCCAGTAACCGGGGACTAGCGCACAATGAGCAGTTCTTC. This encodes CASNRGLAHNEQFF.

On this clone: In the same sample, other DNA sequences code for this CDR3. The CDR3 is CSVGQGGDTQYF. The DNA of the CDR3 is TGCAGCGTCGGACAGGGTGGAGATACGCAGTATTTT. The gene calls are TRBV29-1 and TRBJ2-3, with 8 bases identical to TRBD1. V lost 6 bases and J lost 5; bases outside the gene matches: 4. This CDR3 region has 12 residues. Germline CDR1 is SQVTM and CDR2 is ANQGSEA.

The chain has TRBV7-3 and TRBJ1-1; weak D call: TRBD1 (5 bases). Germline values: CDR1 SGHTA, CDR2 FQGTGA. With 0 bases removed from V and 8 bases from J, the gap between germline ends came to 10 bases. The CDR3 runs 13 residues. DNA for the CDR3: TGTGCCAGCAGCTTAACGGGGGGACCCGAAGCTTTCTTT. This codes for CASSLTGGPEAFF.

This clone was seen a single time. This rearrangement joins TRBV10-3 to TRBJ2-5; 7 bases are shared with TRBD1. Germline V gene data show CDR1 as ENHRY and CDR2 as SYGVKD. The V and J ends lost 4 bases and 5 bases, in that order; junction bases with no gene match: 28. This CDR3 contains 21 residues. CDR3 sequence reads: CAISGRRGGQNASMAVETQYF. The CDR3 DNA follows: TGTGCCATCAGTGGGAGACGAGGGGGACAGAACGCTTCTATGGCCGTGGAGACCCAGTACTTC.

The V and J genes are TRBV7-9 and TRBJ1-5; 7 bases agree with TRBD1. V shed 6 bases, J shed 6 bases, and the junction held 8 bases outside the gene matches. CDR1 is SEHNR, CDR2 FQNEAQ, per germline (reference sequence). The CDR3 has 14 amino acids. The CDR3 sequence: CASSLDRNGQPQHF. The CDR3 DNA sequence: TGTGCCAGCAGTTTGGACAGGAACGGTCAGCCCCAGCATTTT.